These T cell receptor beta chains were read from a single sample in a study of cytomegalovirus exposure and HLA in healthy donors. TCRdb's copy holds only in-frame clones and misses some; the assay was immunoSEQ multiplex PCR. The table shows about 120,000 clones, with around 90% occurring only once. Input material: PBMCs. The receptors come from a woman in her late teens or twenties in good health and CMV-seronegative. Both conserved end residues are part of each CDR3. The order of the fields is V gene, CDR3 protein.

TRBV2 CASSEAASLTETQYF
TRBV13 CASSVGTSGSETQYF
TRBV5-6 CASASWGVIVSETQYF
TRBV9 CASSVGSSGYQETQYF
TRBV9 CASTPGRTGRAFF
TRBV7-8 CASSLTRGTGNTIYF
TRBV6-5 CASSSFGPRGQKLFF
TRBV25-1 CASSDGGGSAEAFF
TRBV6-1 CASTKPGQGFGKLFF
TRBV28 CASSLPRADRDYGYTF
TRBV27 CASKLGQGYGYTF
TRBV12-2 CASRLLPAGEFGNTIYF
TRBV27 CASSSLQGIGNQPQHF
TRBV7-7 CASSPGTGIAEQYF
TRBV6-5 CASSYSTGQGNEKLFF
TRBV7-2 CASSTTSGGAGDTQYF
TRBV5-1 CASSIGQKDEQFF
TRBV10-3 CAIRSGTSDEAFF
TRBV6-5 CASSYQAGGEETQYF
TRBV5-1 CASSFAGVNYGYTF
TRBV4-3 CASSQDQGGMDTGELFF
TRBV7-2 CASSLSGGGTLEKLFF
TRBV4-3 CASSQDTGQFTEAFF
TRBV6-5 CASSYLQGWLPGELFF
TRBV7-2 CASSLAVGAYEQYF
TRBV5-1 CASRNGGQGARSPNEKLFF
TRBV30 CAWNFRQGQYF
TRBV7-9 CASSLSGYQETQYF
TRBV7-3 CASSLGAMNTEAFF
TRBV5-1 CASSLGSTGPVAEAFF
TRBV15 CATSQGEVHEQYF
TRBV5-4 CASSQQGATTEAFF